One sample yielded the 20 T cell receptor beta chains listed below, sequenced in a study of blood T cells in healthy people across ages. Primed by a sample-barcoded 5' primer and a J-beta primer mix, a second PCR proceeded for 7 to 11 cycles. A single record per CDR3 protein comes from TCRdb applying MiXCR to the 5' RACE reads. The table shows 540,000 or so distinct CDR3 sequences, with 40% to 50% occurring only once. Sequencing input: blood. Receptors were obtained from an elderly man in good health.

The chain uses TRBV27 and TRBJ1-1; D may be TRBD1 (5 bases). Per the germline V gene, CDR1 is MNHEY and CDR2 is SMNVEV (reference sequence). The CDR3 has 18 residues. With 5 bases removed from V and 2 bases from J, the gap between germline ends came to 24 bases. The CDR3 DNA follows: TGTGCCAGCAGTACCCTTGTTTGGAGGGAAAGGGGAAACACTGAAGCTTTCTTT. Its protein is CASSTLVWRERGNTEAFF.

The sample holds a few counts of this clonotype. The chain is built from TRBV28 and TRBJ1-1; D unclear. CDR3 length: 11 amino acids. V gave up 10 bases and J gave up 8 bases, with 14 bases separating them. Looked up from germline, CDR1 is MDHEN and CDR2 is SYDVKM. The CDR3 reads CAIRGPQEAFF. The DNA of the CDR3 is TGTGCCATCCGCGGGCCGCAGGAAGCTTTCTTT.

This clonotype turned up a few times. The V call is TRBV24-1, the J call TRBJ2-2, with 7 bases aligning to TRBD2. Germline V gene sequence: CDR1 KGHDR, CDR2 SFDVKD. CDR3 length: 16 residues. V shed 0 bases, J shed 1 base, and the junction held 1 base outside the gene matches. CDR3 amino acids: CATSDLERGNTGELFF. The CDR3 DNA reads TGTGCCACCAGTGATTTGGAGCGGGGGAACACCGGGGAGCTGTTTTTT.

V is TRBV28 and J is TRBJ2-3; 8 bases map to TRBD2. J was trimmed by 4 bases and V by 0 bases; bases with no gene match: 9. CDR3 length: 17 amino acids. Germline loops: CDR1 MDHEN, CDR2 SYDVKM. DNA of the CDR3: TGTGCCAGCAGTTTATGGACGGCGGGAGGCCTCCCAGATACGCAGTATTTT. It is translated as CASSLWTAGGLPDTQYF.

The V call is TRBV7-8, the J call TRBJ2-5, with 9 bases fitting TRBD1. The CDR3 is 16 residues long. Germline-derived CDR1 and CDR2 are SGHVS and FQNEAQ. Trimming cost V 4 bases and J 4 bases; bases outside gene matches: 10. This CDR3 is CASSSAITGGLETQYF. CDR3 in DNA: TGTGCCAGCAGCTCCGCTATCACAGGGGGCTTAGAGACCCAGTACTTC.

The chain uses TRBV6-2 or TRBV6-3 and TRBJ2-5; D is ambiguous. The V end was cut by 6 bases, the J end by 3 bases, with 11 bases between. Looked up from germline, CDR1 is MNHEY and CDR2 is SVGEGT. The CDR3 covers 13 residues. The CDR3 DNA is TGTGCCAGCAGACCCGACCGGGAAGAGACCCAGTACTTC. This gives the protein CASRPDREETQYF.

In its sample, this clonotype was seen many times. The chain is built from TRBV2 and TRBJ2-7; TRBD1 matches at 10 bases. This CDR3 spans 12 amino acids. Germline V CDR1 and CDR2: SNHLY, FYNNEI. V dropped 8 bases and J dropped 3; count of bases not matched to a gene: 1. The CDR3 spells CASRDRGYEQYF. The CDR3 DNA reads TGTGCCAGCCGGGACAGGGGCTACGAGCAGTACTTC.

The DNA for the CDR3 is TGTGCCAGCAGTACCCCCGGGGGGAGTGAGCAGTTCTTC. The encoded protein is CASSTPGGSEQFF. The V call is TRBV25-1, the J call TRBJ2-1; the match to TRBD2 covers 7 bases. The CDR3 has 13 residues. Trimming cost V 5 bases and J 9 bases; bases outside gene matches: 7. The germline V gene encodes CDR1 MGHDK and CDR2 SYGVNS.

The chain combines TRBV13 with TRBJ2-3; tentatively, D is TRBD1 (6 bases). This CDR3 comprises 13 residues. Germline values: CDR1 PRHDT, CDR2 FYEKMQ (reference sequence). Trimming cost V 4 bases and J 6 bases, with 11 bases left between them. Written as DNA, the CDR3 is TGTGCCAGCAGCTCCCGTCAGGGGGATACGCAGTATTTT. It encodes CASSSRQGDTQYF.

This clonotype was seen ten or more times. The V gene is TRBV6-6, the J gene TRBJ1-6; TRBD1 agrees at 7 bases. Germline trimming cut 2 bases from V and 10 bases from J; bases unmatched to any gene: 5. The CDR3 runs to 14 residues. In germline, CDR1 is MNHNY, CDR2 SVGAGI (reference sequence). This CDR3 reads CASSYGQVGSPLHF. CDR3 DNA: TGTGCCAGCAGTTACGGACAGGTCGGATCACCCCTCCACTTT.

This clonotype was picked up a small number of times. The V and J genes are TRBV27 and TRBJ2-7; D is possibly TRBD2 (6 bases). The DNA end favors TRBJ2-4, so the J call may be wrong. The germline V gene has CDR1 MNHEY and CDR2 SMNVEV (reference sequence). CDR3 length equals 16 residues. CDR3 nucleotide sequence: TGTGCCAGCAGTTCTTCCTCCCGGGGGAAACGGGACATTCAGTACTTC. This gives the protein CASSSSSRGKRDIQYF.

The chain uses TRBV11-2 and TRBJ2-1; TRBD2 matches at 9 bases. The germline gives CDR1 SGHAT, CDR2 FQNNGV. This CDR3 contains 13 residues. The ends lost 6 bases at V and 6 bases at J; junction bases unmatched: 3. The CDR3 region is CASREAGGNEQFF. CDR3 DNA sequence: TGTGCCAGCAGAGAAGCGGGAGGCAATGAGCAGTTCTTC.

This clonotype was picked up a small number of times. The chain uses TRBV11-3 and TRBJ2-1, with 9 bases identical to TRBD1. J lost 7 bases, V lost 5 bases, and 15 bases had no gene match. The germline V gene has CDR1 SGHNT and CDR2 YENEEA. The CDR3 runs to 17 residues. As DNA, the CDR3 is TGTGCCAGCAGCGCGGGACAGGGAGTAGGATCCAGGAATGAGCAGTTCTTC. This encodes CASSAGQGVGSRNEQFF.

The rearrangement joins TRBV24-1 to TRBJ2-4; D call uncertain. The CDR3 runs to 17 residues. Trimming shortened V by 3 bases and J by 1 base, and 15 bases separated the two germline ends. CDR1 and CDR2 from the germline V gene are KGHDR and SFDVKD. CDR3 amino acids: CATSDTRRTSAKNIQYF. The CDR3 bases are TGTGCCACCAGTGATACCCGACGGACGTCCGCCAAAAACATTCAGTACTTC.

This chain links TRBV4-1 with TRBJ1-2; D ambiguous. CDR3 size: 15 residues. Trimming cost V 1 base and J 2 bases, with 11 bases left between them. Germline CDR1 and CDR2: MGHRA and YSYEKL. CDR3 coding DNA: TGCGCCAGCAGCCAAGCTCCAGACTCGAACTATGGCTACACCTTC. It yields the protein CASSQAPDSNYGYTF.

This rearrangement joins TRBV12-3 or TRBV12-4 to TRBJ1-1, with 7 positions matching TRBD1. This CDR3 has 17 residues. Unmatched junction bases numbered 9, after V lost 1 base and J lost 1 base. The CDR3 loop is CASSLVTGTIQNTEAFF. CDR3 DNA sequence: TGTGCCAGCAGTTTAGTGACAGGGACAATTCAGAACACTGAAGCTTTCTTT.

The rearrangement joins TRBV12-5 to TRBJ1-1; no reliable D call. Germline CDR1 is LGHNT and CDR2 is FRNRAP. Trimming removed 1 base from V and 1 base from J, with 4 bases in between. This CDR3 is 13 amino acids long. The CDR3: CASGLASNTEAFF. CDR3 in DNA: TGTGCTAGTGGTTTGGCTTCGAACACTGAAGCTTTCTTT.

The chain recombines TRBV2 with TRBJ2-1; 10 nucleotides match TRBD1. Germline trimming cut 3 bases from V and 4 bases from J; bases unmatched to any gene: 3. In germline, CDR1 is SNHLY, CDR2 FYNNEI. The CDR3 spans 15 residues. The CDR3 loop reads CASSEDRGSYNEQFF. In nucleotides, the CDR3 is TGTGCCAGCAGTGAGGACAGGGGGTCTTACAATGAGCAGTTCTTC.

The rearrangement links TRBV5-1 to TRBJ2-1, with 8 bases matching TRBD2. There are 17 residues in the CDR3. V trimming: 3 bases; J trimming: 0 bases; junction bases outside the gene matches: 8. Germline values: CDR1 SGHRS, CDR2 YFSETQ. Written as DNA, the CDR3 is TGCGCCAGCAGCTCACGGACTAGCCGAAGCTCCTACAATGAGCAGTTCTTC. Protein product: CASSSRTSRSSYNEQFF. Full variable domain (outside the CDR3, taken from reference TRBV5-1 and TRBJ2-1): KAGVTQTPRYLIKTRGQQVTLSCSPISGHRSVSWYQQTPGQGLQFLFEYFSETQRNKGNFPGRFSGRQFSNSRSEMNVSTLELGDSALYLCASSSRTSRSSYNEQFFGPGTRLTVL.

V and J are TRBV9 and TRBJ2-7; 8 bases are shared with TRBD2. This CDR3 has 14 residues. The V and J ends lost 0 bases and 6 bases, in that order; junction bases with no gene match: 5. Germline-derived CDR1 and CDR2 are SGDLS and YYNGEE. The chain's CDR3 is CASSVAGGPSEQYF. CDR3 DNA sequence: TGTGCCAGCAGCGTAGCGGGAGGGCCCAGCGAGCAGTACTTC.